The present T cell receptor (beta chain) was sequenced within a study of OX40 agonist ivuxolimab in advanced cancers. Whole-study findings and limits: Expansion of clones was among the lowest in partial responders at 0.1-3.0 mg/kg.

Using immunoSEQ multiplex PCR, the repertoire was profiled, and TCRdb retains in-frame clones only, with some absent. The data hold 60,000 to 65,000 clones, with around 90% observed a single time. As regards this clone: What it binds is not known.

The sequence derives from an adult with an advanced solid tumor such as melanoma, head and neck, liver or kidney cancer. The material was CD4+ or CD8+ T cells sorted from blood, obtained in a trial of the OX40 agonist ivuxolimab.

The CDR3 region has the DNA TGTGCCAGCAGTAAGGGCTACGGGAACTACGAGCAGTACTTC. Translated, it gives CASSKGYGNYEQYF. J is TRBJ2-7 and V is TRBV6-6; a weak D match, TRBD2 (5 bases). There are 14 residues in the CDR3. V shed 5 bases and J shed 3 bases, with 14 bases lying between them. The germline V gene encodes CDR1 MNHNY and CDR2 SVGAGI (reference sequence).